One TCR beta chain is described in this entry. The source of the sample is a study of T-cell memory formation after mild COVID-19. At the level of the study: TCR clusters were mostly confined to one donor each.

TCRdb re-analysed the 5' RACE reads in MiXCR, keeping a single row per CDR3 protein. The sample gives roughly 52,000 distinct CDR3 sequences, approximately 8% of which show up once; approximately 1.5% is in the top ten. This CDR3 region has 11 residues. V was clipped by 0 bases and J by 11 bases, with 7 bases between them. J is TRBJ1-1 and V is TRBV12-3 or TRBV12-4; D not certain. Sequenced sample: PBMCs or a T cell subset sorted from them (not recorded which). This sequence was found in a man between 18 and 35 years old who had mild COVID-19 (a few samples of this study predate the infection). Cell type and time point are not known. This CDR3 is CASSLARRAFF. CDR3 nucleotide sequence: TGTGCCAGCAGTTTAGCCCGGAGGGCTTTCTTT.